The 15 T cell receptor beta chains given below trace back to one sample, sequenced in a study of beta chain features in type 1 diabetes. Since all of the isolated RNA was reverse transcribed, expressed TCRB transcripts were what got sequenced. TCRdb's copy holds only in-frame clones and misses some; the assay was immunoSEQ multiplex PCR. Among 93,000 or so clones listed, roughly 28% were seen once. These receptors have no identified antigens. Study-wide results and limits: Type 1 diabetes patients showed a moderate but significant shortening of TCRB CDR3s in all four CD4+ subsets.

The sequencing sample was made of central memory CD4+ T cells from blood. These receptors were collected from a woman under 30 with type 1 diabetes.

The V gene is TRBV5-4, the J gene TRBJ2-1; weak D call: TRBD1 (5 bases). The CDR3 is 14 amino acids. Between the trimmed V and J ends, which lost 1 base and 2 bases, there was a span of 7 bases. The germline gives CDR1 SGHNT, CDR2 YYREEE (reference sequence). CDR3 in DNA: TGTGCCAGCAGCTTGCAGGGCCCCTACAATGAGCAGTTCTTC. Translated, it gives CASSLQGPYNEQFF. The full variable domain, completed using reference TRBV5-4 and TRBJ2-1, is ETGVTQSPTHLIKTRGQQVTLRCSSQSGHNTVSWYQQALGQGPQFIFQYYREEENGRGNFPPRFSGLQFPNYSSELNVNALELDDSALYLCASSLQGPYNEQFFGPGTRLTVL.

There are a few counts of this clone. V is TRBV15 and J is TRBJ1-1; 8 nucleotides agree with TRBD1. V was pared by 8 bases and J by 0 bases, with 5 bases of the junction left unmatched. This CDR3 spans 14 amino acids. The germline V gene has CDR1 LNHNV and CDR2 YYDKDF (reference sequence). Here the CDR3 reads CATSRGLLNTEAFF. The CDR3 coding sequence is TGTGCCACCTCCAGGGGGCTTCTGAACACTGAAGCTTTCTTT.

The chain uses TRBV29-1 and TRBJ2-3; 9 bases match TRBD2. The V gene's germline CDR1 is SQVTM and CDR2 ANQGSEA. Losses at the gene ends were 3 bases for V and 6 bases for J; bases not matched to a gene: 4. The CDR3 is 13 residues long. CDR3 in amino acids: CSVEGTSYDTQYF. In DNA form, the CDR3 reads TGCAGCGTTGAGGGGACTAGCTACGATACGCAGTATTTT.

This chain links TRBV2 with TRBJ2-1; 10 bases align to TRBD2. The trim removed 6 bases at V and 3 bases at J, leaving 5 bases unmatched. The CDR3 loop spans 15 amino acids. Germline V gives CDR1 SNHLY, CDR2 FYNNEI. The CDR3 bases are TGTGCCAGCAGGCTTACTAGCGGGATCTACAATGAGCAGTTCTTC. This translates into CASRLTSGIYNEQFF.

This clone came up a few times. The chain links TRBV30 to TRBJ2-5; 9 bases agree with TRBD2. The CDR3 runs to 16 residues. CDR1 and CDR2 (germline): GTSNPN, SVGIG (reference sequence). Unmatched junction bases numbered 9, after V lost 3 bases and J lost 1 base. As DNA, the CDR3 is TGTGCCTGGAGAGGGAAGCTAGCGGGGAGCCAAGAGACCCAGTACTTC. Residues: CAWRGKLAGSQETQYF.

This clone was seen a handful of times. V is TRBV4-3 and J is TRBJ2-3; D not resolved. The CDR3 extends over 15 amino acids. Germline V gene data show CDR1 as LGHNA and CDR2 as YSLEER. The V end was cut by 0 bases, the J end by 6 bases, with 13 bases between. DNA of the CDR3: TGCGCCAGCAGCCAAGAAACTCATGGAGCCGATACGCAGTATTTT. Its protein product is CASSQETHGADTQYF.

This clone has more than one count but fewer than ten. The genes are TRBV6-5 and TRBJ2-1; possibly TRBD2 for D (5 bases). CDR3 size: 14 residues. CDR1 and CDR2 (germline): MNHEY, SVGAGI. Trimming took 8 bases from V and 4 from J, leaving 15 bases between them. The CDR3 DNA follows: TGTGCCAGCGGATCTAGCAGCAATTACAATGAGCAGTTCTTC. Translated: CASGSSSNYNEQFF.

The chain employs TRBV10-1 and TRBJ2-4; D possibly corresponds to TRBD1 (6 bases). The ends were cut back, 6 bases at V and 0 bases at J, with 12 bases in the middle. The CDR3 spans 15 residues. CDR1 is WNHNN, CDR2 SYGVQD, per germline (reference sequence). CDR3 protein: CASRRTAIAKNIQYF. CDR3 DNA sequence: TGCGCCAGCAGGAGGACAGCCATAGCCAAAAACATTCAGTACTTC.

This rearrangement joins TRBV23-1 to TRBJ1-2; the match to TRBD1 covers 7 bases. TRBV23-1 is an ORF, with its function uncertain. The CDR3 length is 16 residues. V dropped 3 bases and J dropped 4; count of bases not matched to a gene: 11. CDR3 DNA sequence: TGCGCCAGCAGTCACCGAGGACAGGAGCGAGGCTATGGCTACACCTTC. Its protein is CASSHRGQERGYGYTF.

The V and J genes are TRBV5-1 and TRBJ1-5; possible D gene TRBD1, 6 bases. V lost 4 bases and J lost 2, with 13 bases in between. Germline values: CDR1 SGHRS, CDR2 YFSETQ. The CDR3 length is 15 residues. CDR3 sequence: CASSTEQGGNQPQHF. Written as DNA, the CDR3 is TGCGCCAGCAGCACCGAACAGGGTGGCAATCAGCCCCAGCATTTT.

This clone has more than one count but fewer than ten. The V call is TRBV11-2, the J call TRBJ2-7; TRBD2 aligns across 11 bases. The CDR3 length is 16 residues. Germline assignment: CDR1 SGHAT and CDR2 FQNNGV. V was clipped by 3 bases and J by 0 bases; unmatched bases: 4. CDR3 residues: CASSLGTSGFSYEQYV. In DNA form, the CDR3 reads TGTGCCAGCAGCTTGGGGACTAGCGGATTCTCCTACGAGCAGTACGTC.

This clone was seen a few times. The rearrangement joins TRBV5-1 to TRBJ2-3; maybe TRBD1 (5 bases). Trimming took off 4 bases at V and 1 base at J, with 10 bases between the two ends. Germline values: CDR1 SGHRS, CDR2 YFSETQ. The length of the CDR3 is 14 residues. CDR3 region: CASSGQTGTDTQYF. The DNA for the CDR3 is TGCGCCAGCAGCGGGCAGACAGGCACAGATACGCAGTATTTT.

V and J are TRBV30 and TRBJ1-1; 10 bases align to TRBD1. CDR1 is GTSNPN and CDR2 is SVGIG in the germline V gene (reference sequence). The CDR3 extends over 13 amino acids. The V and J ends lost 4 bases and 3 bases, in that order; junction bases with no gene match: 2. CDR3: CAWKGQGDTEAFF. CDR3 bases: TGTGCCTGGAAAGGACAGGGGGACACTGAAGCTTTCTTT.

V gene TRBV18 combines with J gene TRBJ1-2, with D possibly being TRBD1 (6 bases). The CDR3 contains 15 residues. Trimming shortened V by 3 bases and J by 0 bases, and 11 bases separated the two germline ends. Germline CDR1 is KGHSH and CDR2 is LQKENI. The CDR3 region has the DNA TGTGCCAGCTCACCCGAGGACAGAGCTAACTATGGCTACACCTTC. Protein product: CASSPEDRANYGYTF.

The chain couples TRBV30 to TRBJ1-4; TRBD1 matches 7 bases. This CDR3 has 13 residues. V shed 4 bases, J shed 2 bases, and the junction held 1 base outside the gene matches. From germline, CDR1 is GTSNPN and CDR2 SVGIG (reference sequence). The CDR3 nucleotides are TGTGCCTGGACACAGGGGACTAATGAAAAACTGTTTTTT. It yields the protein CAWTQGTNEKLFF.